Below, 23 T cell receptor beta chains from the same sample are listed, as sequenced in a study of blood T cell repertoires in COVID-19. Some clones are missing from TCRdb's copy, which holds only in-frame ones; the method was immunoSEQ multiplex PCR. The sample lists around 100,000 clones, about three quarters occurring once. The sequenced material came from peripheral blood. These TCRs come from a man older than 75 with acute or convalescent COVID-19.

This clone was detected ten times or more. The rearrangement links TRBV11-2 to TRBJ2-6; TRBD1 might be the D (5 bases). The germline CDR1 and CDR2 sequences are SGHAT and FQNNGV. Trimming removed 6 bases from V and 3 bases from J, with 12 bases in between. The CDR3 length is 15 residues. CDR3 sequence: CASSGAGLGANVLTF. The CDR3 region has the DNA TGTGCCAGCAGTGGCGCAGGGCTTGGGGCCAACGTCCTGACTTTC.

This sequence joins TRBV28 and TRBJ1-6; a possible D gene is TRBD1 (5 bases). Trimming left V 1 base short and J 9 bases short, with 13 bases between. The germline gives CDR1 MDHEN, CDR2 SYDVKM. The CDR3 has 15 amino acids. The CDR3 region is CASSLSPGIGSPLHF. The DNA for the CDR3 is TGTGCCAGCAGTTTATCTCCAGGGATCGGTTCACCCCTCCACTTT. The full variable domain, in which reference TRBV28 and TRBJ1-6 provide the parts outside the CDR3, is DVKVTQSSRYLVKRTGEKVFLECVQDMDHENMFWYRQDPGLGLRLIYFSYDVKMKEKGDIPEGYSVSREKKERFSLILESASTNQTSMYLCASSLSPGIGSPLHFGNGTRLTVT.

V and J are TRBV29-1 and TRBJ2-7, with D perhaps matching TRBD1 (5 bases). With 3 bases removed from V and 7 bases from J, the gap between germline ends came to 13 bases. CDR1 and CDR2 from the germline V gene are SQVTM and ANQGSEA. The CDR3 loop spans 12 amino acids. As DNA, the CDR3 is TGCAGCGTTGAGGGCCAGGGCCGAGAGCAGTACTTC. This encodes CSVEGQGREQYF.

This clone was observed a few times. This chain uses TRBV2 with TRBJ2-1; D might be TRBD1 (6 bases). The CDR3 runs to 13 residues. V lost 10 bases to trimming and J lost 2 bases, with 12 bases between them. CDR1 and CDR2 from the germline V gene are SNHLY and FYNNEI. The CDR3 DNA sequence: TGTGCCACCAGGACAGTAACCTACAATGAGCAGTTCTTC. Protein product: CATRTVTYNEQFF.

V is TRBV2 and J is TRBJ1-3; perhaps TRBD1 as D (6 bases). Germline V CDR1 and CDR2: SNHLY, FYNNEI. The CDR3 totals 12 residues. This CDR3 reads CAKQGKEDTIYF. In DNA, the CDR3 is TGTGCTAAGCAGGGGAAGGAAGACACCATATATTTT.

The table lists this clone with many counts. The V call is TRBV5-4, the J call TRBJ2-1; the D is unclear. The V end lost 0 bases, the J end lost 3 bases, and 13 bases lay between the germline ends. The CDR3 is 16 residues long. Germline CDR1 is SGHNT and CDR2 is YYREEE (reference sequence). In nucleotides, the CDR3 is TGTGCCAGCAGCTTGGAACTACCGAGTTTCTACAATGAGCAGTTCTTC. Its protein product is CASSLELPSFYNEQFF.

Concerning this clone itself: This specimen includes other DNA sequences encoding the same CDR3. J is TRBJ2-5 and V is TRBV5-6; perhaps TRBD1 as D (5 bases). V lost 3 bases and J 7 bases, leaving 10 bases between the germline ends. Germline loops: CDR1 SGHDT, CDR2 YYEEEE. CDR3 size: 12 residues. CDR3 nucleotides: TGTGCCAGCAGCTCCCGAAGGGGGACCCAGTACTTC. Its protein is CASSSRRGTQYF.

This clone was recorded a few times. The J gene is TRBJ2-1, the V gene TRBV12-3 or TRBV12-4, with D unclear. This CDR3 comprises 13 residues. Trimming took off 4 bases at V and 7 bases at J, with 11 bases between the two ends. CDR3 in amino acids: CASSSLTANEQFF. The CDR3 DNA reads TGTGCCAGCAGTTCGTTAACAGCTAATGAGCAGTTCTTC.

V usage is TRBV18 and J usage is TRBJ2-7; TRBD2 agrees at 12 bases. Germline CDR1 and CDR2: KGHSH and LQKENI. This CDR3 has 17 residues. The ends lost 1 base at V and 0 bases at J; junction bases unmatched: 4. The CDR3 protein is CASSPQGLAGFSYEQYF. CDR3 in DNA: TGTGCCAGCTCACCACAAGGACTAGCGGGATTCTCCTACGAGCAGTACTTC.

This clone was detected a few times. The CDR3 is CASSTSRTGKGGYTF. Written as DNA, the CDR3 is TGTGCCAGTAGTACTTCCCGGACAGGAAAGGGAGGCTACACCTTC. The chain is built from TRBV19 and TRBJ1-2; 7 positions agree with TRBD1. Looked up from germline, CDR1 is LNHDA and CDR2 is SQIVND (reference sequence). The V and J ends lost 4 bases and 8 bases, in that order; junction bases with no gene match: 13. CDR3 length equals 15 residues.

The V call is TRBV4-2, the J call TRBJ1-4, with a weak D call TRBD1 (6 bases). V shed 4 bases and J shed 0 bases, with 15 bases lying between them. Germline V gene sequence: CDR1 LGHNA, CDR2 YNFKEQ. CDR3 length equals 17 residues. CDR3 sequence (DNA): TGTGCCAGCAGCCGGAAAGGACAGACAGCAACTAATGAAAAACTGTTTTTT. This codes for CASSRKGQTATNEKLFF.

A few counts support this clone. J is TRBJ1-6 and V is TRBV25-1; D is uncertain. Germline V lookup: CDR1 MGHDK, CDR2 SYGVNS. This CDR3 spans 13 amino acids. Trimming took off 7 bases at V and 8 bases at J, with 12 bases between the two ends. The CDR3 coding sequence is TGTGCCAGCACCCTGAACGGGTATTCACCCCTCCACTTT. Translating it yields CASTLNGYSPLHF.

This clone was picked up one time. Written as DNA, the CDR3 is TGTGCCAGCAGTTACTCCTCGGGAGCTTTTAATGAGCAGTTCTTC. Its translation: CASSYSSGAFNEQFF. This chain joins TRBV6-5 and TRBJ2-1, with a tentative D call TRBD2 (6 bases). This CDR3 has 15 amino acids. The V gene lost 0 bases and the J gene lost 7 bases, with 13 bases spanning the gap. CDR1 is MNHEY, CDR2 SVGAGI, per germline.

The chain recombines TRBV2 with TRBJ1-2; D ambiguous. V lost 4 bases and J lost 3, with 9 bases in between. Looked up from germline, CDR1 is SNHLY and CDR2 is FYNNEI. This CDR3 is 13 amino acids long. CDR3 protein: CASSAQEDYGYTF. The CDR3 DNA reads TGTGCCAGCAGTGCCCAGGAAGACTATGGCTACACCTTC.

The sample holds one count of this clone. This rearrangement joins TRBV5-1 to TRBJ2-7; TRBD1 is a possible D gene (6 bases). Germline lookup yields CDR1 SGHRS and CDR2 YFSETQ. V lost 4 bases to trimming and J lost 4 bases, with 18 bases between them. The CDR3 is 15 amino acids. The CDR3 coding sequence is TGCGCCAGCAGCATCCTGACAGGTGTGGAATACGAGCAGTACTTC. Translation gives CASSILTGVEYEQYF.

There are a few counts of this clone. This CDR3 reads CASSLLDSSNQPQHF. In nucleotides, the CDR3 is TGTGCCAGCAGTTTATTGGACAGTAGCAATCAGCCCCAGCATTTT. This chain joins TRBV28 and TRBJ1-5, with a tentative D call TRBD1 (6 bases). V was cut by 1 base and J by 0 bases, with 7 bases left in between. The germline CDR1 and CDR2 sequences are MDHEN and SYDVKM. This CDR3 is built from 15 residues.

The rearrangement joins TRBV5-1 to TRBJ2-1, with TRBD1 as a possible D gene (7 bases). Germline CDR1 SGHRS, CDR2 YFSETQ. V lost 3 bases, J lost 0 bases, and 19 bases lay in between. CDR3 length: 18 amino acids. The CDR3 is CASSSAGGTSGSYNEQFF. For the CDR3, the DNA is TGCGCCAGCAGCTCAGCAGGGGGGACATCTGGCTCCTACAATGAGCAGTTCTTC.

The chain couples TRBV5-4 to TRBJ1-1, with TRBD1 as a possible D gene (6 bases). Germline lookup yields CDR1 SGHNT and CDR2 YYREEE (reference sequence). V dropped 2 bases and J dropped 1 base, with 12 bases sitting between them. The CDR3 covers 15 residues. Written as DNA, the CDR3 is TGTGCCAGCAGCTTCGGACAGTACACGAACACTGAAGCTTTCTTT. Translated, it gives CASSFGQYTNTEAFF.

This sequence joins TRBV6-5 and TRBJ2-1; D gene uncertain. Germline CDR1 MNHEY, CDR2 SVGAGI. This CDR3 has 13 amino acids. Trimming cost V 7 bases and J 0 bases, with 7 bases left between them. CDR3 region: CASTPGSYNEQFF. In DNA form, the CDR3 reads TGTGCCAGCACCCCGGGCTCCTACAATGAGCAGTTCTTC.

This clone occurred a few times. V gene TRBV4-2 combines with J gene TRBJ2-1; TRBD2 aligns across 7 bases. Looked up from germline, CDR1 is LGHNA and CDR2 is YNFKEQ. The CDR3 is 13 amino acids. V gave up 3 bases and J gave up 15 bases; unmatched junction bases: 11. The CDR3 is CASSHGPERERFF. The CDR3 DNA reads as TGTGCCAGCAGCCATGGTCCCGAGCGGGAACGGTTCTTC.

The V call is TRBV19, the J call TRBJ1-6; D is ambiguous. Germline lookup yields CDR1 LNHDA and CDR2 SQIVND (reference sequence). The CDR3 contains 11 residues. V was trimmed by 5 bases and J by 14 bases, leaving 10 bases between them. The CDR3 sequence is CASSVGLALHF. CDR3 DNA sequence: TGTGCCAGTAGTGTCGGTCTGGCCCTCCACTTT.

This rearrangement joins TRBV6-5 to TRBJ2-1; D may be TRBD1 (7 bases). The germline CDR1 and CDR2 sequences are MNHEY and SVGAGI. V lost 9 bases and J 3 bases, leaving 12 bases between the germline ends. The length of the CDR3 is 13 residues. The CDR3 nucleotides read TGTGCCAGTCAGGGGGGAGTCTACAATGAGCAGTTCTTC. Encoded protein: CASQGGVYNEQFF.

V usage is TRBV6-1 and J usage is TRBJ1-1, with TRBD1 identical over 8 bases. The germline CDR1 and CDR2 sequences are MNHNS and SASEGT. The V and J ends lost 1 base and 1 base, in that order; junction bases with no gene match: 5. The CDR3 sequence is 16 residues long. The CDR3 nucleotides read TGTGCCAGCAGTGAAGAGGGCAGGGGGCCGAACACTGAAGCTTTCTTT. It translates to CASSEEGRGPNTEAFF.